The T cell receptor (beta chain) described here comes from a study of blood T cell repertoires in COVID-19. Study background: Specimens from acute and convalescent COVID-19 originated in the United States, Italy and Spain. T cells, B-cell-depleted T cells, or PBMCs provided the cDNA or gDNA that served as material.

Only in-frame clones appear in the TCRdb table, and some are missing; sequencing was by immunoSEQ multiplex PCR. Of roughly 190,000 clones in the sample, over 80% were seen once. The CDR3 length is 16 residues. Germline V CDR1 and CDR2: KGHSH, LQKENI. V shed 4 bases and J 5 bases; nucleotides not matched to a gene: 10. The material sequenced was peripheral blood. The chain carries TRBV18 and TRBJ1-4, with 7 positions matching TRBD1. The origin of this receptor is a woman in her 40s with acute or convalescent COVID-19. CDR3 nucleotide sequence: TGTGCCAGCTCACGGGGGACAGCGGGTTCAAATGAAAAACTGTTTTTT. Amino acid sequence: CASSRGTAGSNEKLFF. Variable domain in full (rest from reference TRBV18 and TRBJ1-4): NAGVMQNPRHLVRRRGQEARLRCSPMKGHSHVYWYRQLPEEGLKFMVYLQKENIIDESGMPKERFSAEFPKEGPSILRIQQVVRGDSAAYFCASSRGTAGSNEKLFFGSGTQLSVL.